The next 3 T cell receptor beta chains were all read from a single sample in a study of OX40 agonist ivuxolimab in advanced cancers. To prepare the library, the immunoSEQ multiplex PCR assay was applied. TCRdb stores this immuneACCESS table with in-frame sequences only. Part of the clones is absent; in the studies checked, under half of the shortfall reflects unresolved V genes, and no reason is known for the rest. This sample is represented by some 61,000 clones; 90% of them were singletons. The ten biggest clones cover roughly 4.8% of the sample. The input for sequencing was CD4+ or CD8+ T cells sorted from blood, taken in a trial of the OX40 agonist ivuxolimab. Receptors were obtained from an adult with an advanced solid tumor such as melanoma, head and neck, liver or kidney cancer.

The sample holds a few counts of this clone. The chain links TRBV5-6 to TRBJ1-6; no clear D gene. The CDR3 contains 15 residues. Germline lookup yields CDR1 SGHDT and CDR2 YYEEEE. Trimming cost V 0 bases and J 10 bases, with 14 bases left between them. DNA for the CDR3: TGTGCCAGCAGCTTGGTCGGGAGTAAAGGGTCACCCCTCCACTTT. This gives the protein CASSLVGSKGSPLHF.

The J gene is TRBJ2-5, the V gene TRBV6-5; D possibly corresponds to TRBD1 (5 bases). In germline, CDR1 is MNHEY, CDR2 SVGAGI. This CDR3 is built from 13 residues. V shed 5 bases and J shed 1 base, with 8 bases lying between them. As DNA, the CDR3 is TGTGCCAGCAGTCGGACACTCCAAGAGACCCAGTACTTC. This codes for CASSRTLQETQYF.

As concerns this clone: This same CDR3 is encoded by further DNA sequences in the sample. J is TRBJ2-5 and V is TRBV27, with TRBD1 matching over 12 bases. The trim removed 6 bases at V and 4 bases at J, leaving 6 bases unmatched. The length of the CDR3 is 15 residues. Germline loops: CDR1 MNHEY, CDR2 SMNVEV (reference sequence). CDR3 bases: TGTGCCAGCAGCTCCGGGACAGGGGGCGCAGAGACCCAGTACTTC. Translating it yields CASSSGTGGAETQYF.